A selection of T cell receptor beta chains follows, all from one sample in a study of blood T cell repertoires in COVID-19. Repertoires were generated with immunoSEQ multiplex PCR, while TCRdb's copy carries only in-frame clones and drops some. The sample lists a few hundred thousand clones; around 89% were seen once. The sequenced material came from PBMCs or T cells enriched from blood (not recorded which). These receptors were taken from a woman between 35 and 50 years old who had recovered from COVID-19. Each CDR3 is given with its conserved first and last residue. The order of the fields is D gene, clone size, V gene, J gene, CDR3 protein, CDR3 DNA. D genes are given only for firm matches. Expanded clones are given a class, and other clones once, few, many or no size at all.

d_gene: TRBD2
abundance: once
v_gene: TRBV4-1
j_gene: TRBJ2-5
CDR3aa: CASSLWAGGPETQYF
CDR3nt: TGCGCCAGCAGCCTCTGGGCGGGAGGGCCGGAGACCCAGTACTTC

d_gene: TRBD2
abundance: few
v_gene: TRBV15
j_gene: TRBJ2-7
CDR3aa: CATSTSGLAREQYF
CDR3nt: TGTGCCACCAGCACCTCGGGACTAGCGAGGGAGCAGTACTTC

d_gene: TRBD2
abundance: -
v_gene: TRBV11-2
j_gene: TRBJ2-7
CDR3aa: CASSLVFSGAREQYF
CDR3nt: TGTGCCAGCAGCTTAGTCTTCAGCGGGGCACGCGAGCAGTACTTC

d_gene: -
abundance: -
v_gene: TRBV4-2
j_gene: TRBJ2-3
CDR3aa: CASSQDSGRGRDTQYF
CDR3nt: TGTGCCAGCAGCCAAGATAGCGGTAGAGGGAGAGATACGCAGTATTTT

d_gene: TRBD1
abundance: -
v_gene: TRBV7-9
j_gene: TRBJ1-2
CDR3aa: CASSLPGTEGTF
CDR3nt: TGTGCCAGCAGTTTGCCCGGGACAGAGGGCACCTTC

d_gene: TRBD2
abundance: -
v_gene: TRBV7-3
j_gene: TRBJ2-3
CDR3aa: CASSFGLAGRSDTQYF
CDR3nt: TGTGCCAGCAGCTTTGGACTAGCGGGACGGTCAGATACGCAGTATTTT

d_gene: -
abundance: -
v_gene: TRBV11-1
j_gene: TRBJ1-1
CDR3aa: CAIPRDSEAFF
CDR3nt: TGTGCCATCCCAAGAGACAGTGAAGCTTTCTTT

d_gene: TRBD2
abundance: -
v_gene: TRBV28
j_gene: TRBJ2-7
CDR3aa: CASSSSGRSSYEQYF
CDR3nt: TGTGCCAGCAGTTCTAGCGGCAGGAGCTCCTACGAGCAGTACTTC

d_gene: -
abundance: -
v_gene: TRBV5-1
j_gene: TRBJ2-3
CDR3aa: CASSLLSIQLPDTQYF
CDR3nt: TGCGCCAGCAGCTTGTTATCTATCCAACTACCGGATACGCAGTATTTT

d_gene: -
abundance: -
v_gene: TRBV10-3
j_gene: TRBJ1-2
CDR3aa: CAIRPTEESGYTF
CDR3nt: TGTGCCATCAGGCCGACAGAAGAATCCGGCTACACCTTC

d_gene: TRBD2
abundance: -
v_gene: TRBV7-9
j_gene: TRBJ2-3
CDR3aa: CATREDGDTQYF
CDR3nt: TGTGCCACCCGGGAGGATGGAGATACGCAGTATTTT

d_gene: -
abundance: -
v_gene: TRBV11-2
j_gene: TRBJ2-3
CDR3aa: CASSSNGGDTQYF
CDR3nt: TGTGCCAGCAGCTCGAACGGTGGAGATACGCAGTATTTT

d_gene: -
abundance: -
v_gene: TRBV7-6
j_gene: TRBJ1-4
CDR3aa: CASSLARGRSSTNEKLFF
CDR3nt: TGTGCCAGCAGCTTAGCGAGAGGGCGGTCGTCAACTAATGAAAAACTGTTTTTT

d_gene: TRBD2
abundance: once
v_gene: TRBV7-9
j_gene: TRBJ2-1
CDR3aa: CASSLDKLAGVDEQFF
CDR3nt: TGTGCCAGCAGCTTAGATAAGCTAGCGGGGGTTGATGAGCAGTTCTTC

d_gene: -
abundance: -
v_gene: TRBV28
j_gene: TRBJ1-2
CDR3aa: CASSLEVTGYTF
CDR3nt: TGTGCCAGCAGTTTAGAGGTAACCGGCTACACCTTC

d_gene: TRBD2
abundance: once
v_gene: TRBV7-9
j_gene: TRBJ2-1
CDR3aa: CASSSLAGGRENEQFF
CDR3nt: TGTGCCAGCAGCTCGTTAGCGGGAGGAAGGGAAAATGAGCAGTTCTTC

d_gene: -
abundance: -
v_gene: TRBV5-1
j_gene: TRBJ2-2
CDR3aa: CASSDTGTTTGELFF
CDR3nt: TGCGCCAGCAGCGACACCGGGACAACCACCGGGGAGCTGTTTTTT

d_gene: TRBD1
abundance: -
v_gene: TRBV19
j_gene: TRBJ2-5
CDR3aa: CATAPTGGFETQYF
CDR3nt: TGTGCCACCGCACCGACAGGGGGTTTCGAGACCCAGTACTTC

d_gene: -
abundance: -
v_gene: TRBV19
j_gene: TRBJ1-3
CDR3aa: CASSTGQLSSGNTIYF
CDR3nt: TGTGCCAGTAGTACCGGACAGCTGAGCTCTGGAAACACCATATATTTT

d_gene: TRBD2
abundance: -
v_gene: TRBV4-3
j_gene: TRBJ2-2
CDR3aa: CAGSSGVNTGELFF
CDR3nt: TGCGCCGGTTCTAGCGGGGTTAACACCGGGGAGCTGTTTTTT